These 26 T cell receptor beta chains came from one sample sequenced in a study of T cells in Graves' hyperthyroidism and ophthalmopathy. The source material, RNA transcripts, was used to amplify TCR beta CDR3 regions. The TCR CDR3 first-round RT-PCR relied on the HTBI primer set. TCRdb re-called the multiplex PCR reads with MiXCR, one entry per CDR3 protein. The sample shows 400,000 to 450,000 distinct CDR3 sequences, roughly 14% of them seen only once. What was sequenced was blood. All receptors come from a man younger than 35 with Graves' ophthalmopathy.

This clonotype was recorded many times. The chain recombines TRBV5-1 with TRBJ1-1, with D unresolved. CDR3 length: 14 residues. V lost 0 bases and J 2 bases, leaving 8 bases between the germline ends. Germline CDR1 and CDR2: SGHRS and YFSETQ. The CDR3 DNA sequence: TGCGCCAGCAGCTTGGGTCCAGCCAACACTGAAGCTTTCTTT. This encodes CASSLGPANTEAFF.

This clonotype has ten or more counts. The chain is built from TRBV12-3 or TRBV12-4 and TRBJ2-5, with 7 bases lining up with TRBD1. The CDR3 extends over 15 amino acids. J gave up 5 bases and V 3 bases, and 9 bases lay outside the gene matches. The CDR3 DNA reads TGTGCCAGCAGTTTTACCCCGGGCAGGGGGGAGACCCAGTACTTC. It is translated as CASSFTPGRGETQYF.

This clonotype was seen ten or more times. The gene calls are TRBV7-9 and TRBJ2-3, with no clear D. The V gene's germline CDR1 is SEHNR and CDR2 FQNEAQ (reference sequence). This CDR3 has 14 residues. V dropped 5 bases and J dropped 2 bases, with 11 bases sitting between them. Here the CDR3 DNA reads TGTGCCAGCAGCCCCCTACCCACCACAGATACGCAGTATTTT. The encoded protein is CASSPLPTTDTQYF.

As concerns this clonotype: A much larger clone differs from this one at a single base, so this may be a read error. The missing conserved phenylalanine or tryptophan at the end of this CDR3 makes a read error likely. The chain has TRBV9 and TRBJ1-2; no firm D call. Deletions cut 0 bases from V and 2 bases from J, with 8 bases between. Germline V lookup: CDR1 SGDLS, CDR2 YYNGEE. CDR3 length: 14 amino acids. The CDR3 nucleotides read TGTGCCAGCAGCGTAGTCATAGACAACTATGGCTACACCGTC. Translation gives CASSVVIDNYGYTV.

This clonotype was seen a few times. The CDR3 loop is CASGYSGPRSSYNEQFF. CDR3 sequence (DNA): TGTGCTAGTGGTTATTCCGGACCCCGCAGCTCCTACAATGAGCAGTTCTTC. This sequence joins TRBV12-5 and TRBJ2-1; D not resolved. The V and J ends lost 4 bases and 0 bases respectively, with 16 bases between them. Germline lookup yields CDR1 LGHNT and CDR2 FRNRAP. The CDR3 length is 17 residues.

This clonotype was detected many times. V is TRBV20-1 and J is TRBJ1-2; D gene uncertain. The CDR3 spans 15 residues. The germline V gene has CDR1 DFQATT and CDR2 SNEGSKA (reference sequence). V was pared by 0 bases and J by 2 bases, with 13 bases between. The CDR3 nucleotides read TGCAGTGCTAGAGATCTCCGCAGTCCCAACTATGGCTACACCTTC. Amino acids: CSARDLRSPNYGYTF.

This clonotype has a count of ten or more. The rearrangement links TRBV6-5 to TRBJ2-1, with D possibly matching TRBD1 (5 bases). Between the trimmed V and J ends, which lost 2 bases and 4 bases, there was a span of 12 bases. Germline CDR1 reads MNHEY; CDR2 reads SVGAGI. The CDR3 spans 15 residues. Written as DNA, the CDR3 is TGTGCCAGCAGTTACGGTGGGGCAAAGTACAATGAGCAGTTCTTC. This codes for CASSYGGAKYNEQFF.

This clonotype was observed at least ten times. This sequence joins TRBV10-3 and TRBJ1-2; 8 bases are a match to TRBD1. J lost 6 bases, V lost 4 bases, and 22 bases had no gene match. The CDR3 length is 19 residues. Per the germline V gene, CDR1 is ENHRY and CDR2 is SYGVKD. CDR3: CAISAGQGAQPLIFNGYTF. CDR3 DNA: TGTGCCATCAGTGCTGGGCAGGGGGCGCAACCGTTAATCTTTAATGGCTACACCTTC.

About this clonotype: A read error may be the cause here, since a much bigger clone is one base away. The chain employs TRBV11-2 and TRBJ2-1; 12 bases are shared with TRBD2. J was trimmed by 8 bases and V by 8 bases; bases with no gene match: 10. CDR3 length equals 15 residues. Germline lookup yields CDR1 SGHAT and CDR2 FQNNGV. The CDR3 coding sequence is TGTGCCAGCCGATTGACTAGCGGGAGCTTTTATGAGCAGTTCTTC. Protein product: CASRLTSGSFYEQFF.

This clonotype was found many times. The V gene is TRBV12-3 or TRBV12-4, the J gene TRBJ2-5, with 12 bases lining up with TRBD2. The CDR3 sequence is 15 residues long. The ends lost 3 bases at V and 5 bases at J; junction bases unmatched: 4. CDR3 residues: CASSFTSGGHETQYF. CDR3 sequence (DNA): TGTGCCAGCAGTTTCACTAGCGGGGGGCACGAGACCCAGTACTTC.

The rearrangement links TRBV12-3 or TRBV12-4 to TRBJ2-7, with 14 nucleotides matching TRBD2. This CDR3 has 15 amino acids. V was pared by 7 bases and J by 3 bases, with 5 bases of the junction left unmatched. Here the CDR3 reads CASIVGTSGGYEQYF. The CDR3 bases are TGTGCCAGCATCGTCGGGACTAGCGGGGGCTACGAGCAGTACTTC.

This chain links TRBV25-1 with TRBJ1-5; possible D gene TRBD1, 6 bases. The V end lost 1 base, the J end lost 9 bases, and 13 bases lay between the germline ends. Germline V gene data show CDR1 as MGHDK and CDR2 as SYGVNS. This CDR3 has 14 residues. CDR3 in amino acids: CASSESGGVGPQHF. In DNA form, the CDR3 reads TGTGCCAGCAGTGAATCGGGGGGCGTAGGGCCCCAGCATTTT.

This clonotype was detected a few times. V gene TRBV4-2 combines with J gene TRBJ2-7; 7 bases are a match to TRBD1. The CDR3 covers 15 residues. V dropped 2 bases and J dropped 5; count of bases not matched to a gene: 9. Germline CDR1 is LGHNA and CDR2 is YNFKEQ. CDR3 DNA sequence: TGTGCCAGCAGCCAACGGGACAGCCCTCCAGACGAGCAGTACTTC. It encodes CASSQRDSPPDEQYF.

The V call is TRBV7-9, the J call TRBJ2-7, with TRBD2 matching over 8 bases. The CDR3 has 14 amino acids. Trimming removed 3 bases from V and 3 bases from J; junction bases left unmatched: 4. CDR1 and CDR2 from the germline V gene are SEHNR and FQNEAQ (reference sequence). CDR3 amino acids: CASSLVGLVYEQYF. The CDR3 DNA reads TGTGCCAGCAGCTTGGTGGGACTAGTCTACGAGCAGTACTTC.

There are many counts of this clonotype. The chain is built from TRBV7-9 and TRBJ2-3; D is unclear. Trimming shortened V by 11 bases and J by 2 bases, and 11 bases separated the two germline ends. CDR1 is SEHNR, CDR2 FQNEAQ, per germline (reference sequence). This CDR3 is built from 12 residues. The CDR3 spells CASIGLTDTQYF. In nucleotides, the CDR3 is TGTGCCTCTATTGGGCTCACAGATACGCAGTATTTT.

The J gene is TRBJ2-1, the V gene TRBV7-9; no definite D call. Trimming pared 1 base from V and 8 bases from J, leaving 15 bases between. The germline V gene has CDR1 SEHNR and CDR2 FQNEAQ (reference sequence). This CDR3 is built from 15 residues. The CDR3 region is CASSLGGAPGDEQFF. CDR3 bases: TGTGCCAGCAGCTTAGGTGGAGCCCCTGGGGATGAGCAGTTCTTC.

This clonotype showed up many times. The genes are TRBV7-9 and TRBJ2-1; TRBD1 matches 11 bases. The germline CDR1 and CDR2 sequences are SEHNR and FQNEAQ (reference sequence). The CDR3 is 15 residues long. Trimming at V came to 5 bases and at J to 8 bases, leaving 8 bases not matched to a gene. CDR3 in amino acids: CASSVSRDRGDEQFF. CDR3 DNA sequence: TGTGCCAGCAGCGTCAGCCGGGACAGGGGGGATGAGCAGTTCTTC.

In the case of this clonotype: Possible read error: a much larger clone is one base away. The chain has TRBV7-9 and TRBJ2-1; the match to TRBD2 covers 12 bases. J lost 4 bases, V lost 5 bases, and 6 bases had no gene match. Germline CDR1 is SEHNR and CDR2 is FQNEAQ (reference sequence). The CDR3 runs to 16 residues. The CDR3 spells CASSDPTSGGYNEQFF. DNA of the CDR3: TGTGCCAGCAGCGACCCGACTAGCGGGGGTTACAATGAGCAGTTCTTC. The full variable domain, with the rest looked up from reference TRBV7-9 and TRBJ2-1, is DTGVSQNPRHKITKRGQNVTFRCDPISEHNRLYWYRQTLGQGPEFLTYFQNEAQLEKSRLLSDRFSAERPKGSFSTLEIQRTEQGDSAMYLCASSDPTSGGYNEQFFGPGTRLTVL.

At least ten counts were recorded for this clonotype. This chain joins TRBV12-5 and TRBJ1-2, with no clear D. V was cut by 2 bases and J by 2 bases, with 15 bases left in between. This CDR3 has 16 residues. Per the germline V gene, CDR1 is LGHNT and CDR2 is FRNRAP. Here the CDR3 reads CASGLHSAVSNYGYTF. For the CDR3, the DNA is TGTGCTAGTGGTTTGCATTCAGCAGTTTCCAACTATGGCTACACCTTC.

In this sample, this clonotype turned up a few times. The chain is built from TRBV9 and TRBJ2-7; 9 positions match TRBD1. Germline CDR1 reads SGDLS; CDR2 reads YYNGEE. V was pared by 4 bases and J by 4 bases, with 12 bases of the junction left unmatched. The CDR3 runs to 16 residues. The CDR3 region is CASSPEGQGRVYEQYF. The CDR3, as DNA: TGTGCCAGCAGCCCAGAGGGACAGGGTAGGGTGTACGAGCAGTACTTC.

This clonotype was seen only a few times. The chain is built from TRBV12-3 or TRBV12-4 and TRBJ2-7; TRBD2 aligns across 10 bases. This CDR3 is built from 16 residues. V lost 8 bases and J lost 2; bases outside the gene matches: 12. The CDR3 loop reads CASSPAGTSETYEQYF. CDR3 bases: TGTGCCAGCTCACCTGCCGGGACTAGCGAGACCTACGAGCAGTACTTC.

This clonotype was counted a few times. The chain couples TRBV7-9 to TRBJ2-5; D is uncertain. V lost 2 bases, J lost 5 bases, and 12 bases lay in between. The germline V gene has CDR1 SEHNR and CDR2 FQNEAQ (reference sequence). The CDR3 totals 14 residues. The CDR3 spells CASSLLGFWETQYF. The CDR3 DNA reads as TGTGCCAGCAGCTTACTGGGATTCTGGGAGACCCAGTACTTC.

The V and J genes are TRBV19 and TRBJ2-4, with TRBD1 matching over 10 bases. The CDR3 contains 15 residues. The germline V gene has CDR1 LNHDA and CDR2 SQIVND (reference sequence). The V and J ends lost 7 bases and 6 bases, in that order; junction bases with no gene match: 9. The CDR3 DNA reads TGTGCCAGTACCACAGACAGGGGGCACGGAAACATTCAGTACTTC. As protein: CASTTDRGHGNIQYF.

There are many counts of this clonotype. The V call is TRBV9, the J call TRBJ1-6, with a tentative D call TRBD1 (6 bases). The CDR3 sequence is 14 residues long. The V end was cut by 0 bases, the J end by 6 bases, with 7 bases between. Looked up from germline, CDR1 is SGDLS and CDR2 is YYNGEE. CDR3 DNA: TGTGCCAGCAGCGTAGGGACAGCTAATTCACCCCTCCACTTT. Translated: CASSVGTANSPLHF.

This clonotype was counted only a few times. The chain employs TRBV5-1 and TRBJ2-7, with 14 bases identical to TRBD2. This CDR3 is built from 14 residues. Germline V gives CDR1 SGHRS, CDR2 YFSETQ. Losses at the gene ends were 3 bases for V and 4 bases for J; bases not matched to a gene: 0. The CDR3 is CASSWTSGGYEQYF. DNA for the CDR3: TGCGCCAGCAGCTGGACTAGCGGGGGGTACGAGCAGTACTTC.

This clonotype came up many times. This chain connects TRBV7-3 to TRBJ2-3; possible D gene TRBD1, 5 bases. Germline V gene data show CDR1 as SGHTA and CDR2 as FQGTGA. This CDR3 has 16 residues. V lost 1 base and J 3 bases, leaving 14 bases between the germline ends. CDR3 in amino acids: CASSLSRDLGTDTQYF. CDR3 sequence (DNA): TGTGCCAGCAGCTTAAGCAGGGATCTAGGAACAGATACGCAGTATTTT. The variable domain in full, with the rest retrieved from reference TRBV7-3 and TRBJ2-3, is GAGVSQTPSNKVTEKGKYVELRCDPISGHTALYWYRQSLGQGPEFLIYFQGTGAADDSGLPNDRFFAVRPEGSVSTLKIQRTERGDSAVYLCASSLSRDLGTDTQYFGPGTRLTVL.